The present T cell receptor beta chain was sequenced within a study of OX40 agonist ivuxolimab in advanced cancers. The V end was cut by 2 bases, the J end by 2 bases, with 13 bases between. CDR1 and CDR2 from the germline V gene are ENHRY and SYGVKD. This CDR3 spans 16 amino acids. Whole-study results and caveats: Researchers report that CD8+ T cells had, on average, more expanded clones than CD4+. Clonal expansion was among the lowest in partial responders at 0.1-3.0 mg/kg, especially CD8+.

Notes on this clone: Its target is not known.

Measured with immunoSEQ multiplex PCR; TCRdb has only the in-frame clones, and not every one. The data show around 30,000 clones, with over 90% seen just once and around 4.2% held by the top ten. The sequence came from an adult with an advanced solid tumor such as melanoma, head and neck, liver or kidney cancer. The source material was CD4+ or CD8+ T cells sorted from blood, sampled in a trial of the OX40 agonist ivuxolimab. This chain connects TRBV10-3 to TRBJ1-3; no reliable D call. CDR3 protein: CAISERVRPPGNTIYF. The CDR3 region has the DNA TGTGCCATCAGTGAGAGGGTCAGGCCCCCTGGAAACACCATATATTTT.